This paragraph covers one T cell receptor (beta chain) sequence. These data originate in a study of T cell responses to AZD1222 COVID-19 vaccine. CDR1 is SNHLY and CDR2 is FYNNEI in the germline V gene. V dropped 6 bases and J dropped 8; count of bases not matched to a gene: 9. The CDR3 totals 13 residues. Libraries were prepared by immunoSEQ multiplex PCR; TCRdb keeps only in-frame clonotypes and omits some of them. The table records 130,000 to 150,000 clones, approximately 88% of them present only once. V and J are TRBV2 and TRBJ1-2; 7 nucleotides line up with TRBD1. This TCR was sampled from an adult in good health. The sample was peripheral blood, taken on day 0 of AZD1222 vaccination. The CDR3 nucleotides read TGTGCCAGCAGAGGTGACAGGGAAGTAGGCTACACCTTC. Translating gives CASRGDREVGYTF.